The 30 T cell receptor beta chains presented below share a single source sample, sequenced in a study of shared clonotypes between healthy human individuals. The data were produced by immunoSEQ multiplex PCR, yet TCRdb's version contains in-frame clones alone and is incomplete. The sample has more than 200,000 clones, just over 65% seen once. The sample comprised memory CD4+ T cells sorted from blood. Subset: CD45RA-negative fraction. The source is a man aged 30-40 years in good health.

This clone was picked up a small number of times. The chain links TRBV5-1 to TRBJ2-1; TRBD2 matches 14 bases. The V gene's germline CDR1 is SGHRS and CDR2 YFSETQ. This CDR3 spans 21 amino acids. Losses at the gene ends were 3 bases for V and 8 bases for J; bases not matched to a gene: 22. The CDR3 sequence is CASSSPGGTGSTSGRAHEQFF. In DNA form, the CDR3 reads TGCGCCAGCAGCTCCCCCGGCGGGACAGGATCGACTAGCGGGAGGGCCCATGAGCAGTTCTTC.

This chain connects TRBV27 to TRBJ1-4; TRBD1 agrees at 10 bases. Trimming cost V 6 bases and J 7 bases; bases outside gene matches: 11. The CDR3 length is 16 residues. Germline values: CDR1 MNHEY, CDR2 SMNVEV (reference sequence). CDR3 nucleotides: TGTGCCAGCAGCCGCCGGGGGGGACAGGGGTTTGAAAAACTGTTTTTT. Translating gives CASSRRGGQGFEKLFF.

The chain uses TRBV9 and TRBJ2-5, with 8 bases lining up with TRBD1. CDR3 length equals 14 residues. V trimming: 2 bases; J trimming: 2 bases; junction bases outside the gene matches: 2. From germline, CDR1 is SGDLS and CDR2 YYNGEE. As DNA, the CDR3 is TGTGCCAGCAGCGTCGGACAGGGACAAGAGACCCAGTACTTC. Its translation is CASSVGQGQETQYF. Full variable domain (remainder filled in from reference TRBV9 and TRBJ2-5): DSGVTQTPKHLITATGQRVTLRCSPRSGDLSVYWYQQSLDQGLQFLIQYYNGEERAKGNILERFSAQQFPDLHSELNLSSLELGDSALYFCASSVGQGQETQYFGPGTRLLVL.

CDR3 in DNA: TGTGCCAGCAGCCCCGGGCTACGGGCGAATGAGCAGTTCTTC. It codes for CASSPGLRANEQFF. V usage is TRBV7-8 and J usage is TRBJ2-1, with D unresolved. The V end lost 5 bases, the J end lost 7 bases, and 15 bases lay between the germline ends. This CDR3 has 14 amino acids. Germline V gene lookup returns CDR1 SGHVS and CDR2 FQNEAQ.

The chain recombines TRBV10-3 with TRBJ1-3; D call uncertain. V was cut by 0 bases and J by 0 bases, with 6 bases left in between. There are 15 residues in the CDR3. CDR1 and CDR2 (germline): ENHRY, SYGVKD. The CDR3, as DNA: TGTGCCATCAGTGAGTCTGGTTACTCTGGAAACACCATATATTTT. It encodes CAISESGYSGNTIYF.

This sequence joins TRBV11-2 and TRBJ2-7; D is perhaps TRBD1 or TRBD2 (5 bases each). V dropped 4 bases and J dropped 0 bases, with 16 bases sitting between them. The CDR3 is 16 amino acids. Germline CDR1 SGHAT, CDR2 FQNNGV. Here the CDR3 DNA reads TGTGCCAGCAGCTCGGACTGGCCGGGACCCTCCTACGAGCAGTACTTC. This codes for CASSSDWPGPSYEQYF.

This chain connects TRBV18 to TRBJ2-3, with TRBD1 matching over 9 bases. The CDR3 sequence is 18 residues long. J was trimmed by 2 bases and V by 4 bases; bases with no gene match: 13. Germline V gives CDR1 KGHSH, CDR2 LQKENI. The CDR3 here is CASSQRIPGTGSTDTQYF. CDR3 coding DNA: TGTGCCAGCTCACAAAGAATTCCCGGGACAGGGTCCACAGATACGCAGTATTTT.

This sequence joins TRBV4-2 and TRBJ2-7, with TRBD2 matching 7 bases. The J segment lost 2 bases and the V segment lost 0 bases, leaving 13 bases of the junction unmatched. CDR3 length equals 18 residues. Germline V gene sequence: CDR1 LGHNA, CDR2 YNFKEQ. CDR3 coding DNA: TGTGCCAGCAGCCAAGACGGGACGGGAGGTACAACAACCTACGAGCAGTACTTC. This codes for CASSQDGTGGTTTYEQYF.

The rearrangement links TRBV6-5 to TRBJ2-5; a possible D gene is TRBD1 (6 bases). V lost 6 bases and J 4 bases, leaving 18 bases between the germline ends. The CDR3 has 15 residues. Looked up from germline, CDR1 is MNHEY and CDR2 is SVGAGI. The CDR3 region is CASSPFDRQGETQYF. The DNA of the CDR3 is TGTGCCAGCAGCCCTTTTGACAGGCAGGGAGAGACCCAGTACTTC.

V and J are TRBV9 and TRBJ2-1, with 8 bases fitting TRBD1. From germline, CDR1 is SGDLS and CDR2 YYNGEE. This CDR3 has 15 residues. Losses at the gene ends were 4 bases for V and 4 bases for J; bases not matched to a gene: 7. The CDR3 is CASSTRDRTYNEQFF. CDR3 nucleotide sequence: TGTGCCAGCAGCACCCGGGACAGGACTTACAATGAGCAGTTCTTC.

The rearrangement links TRBV5-1 to TRBJ2-3; D is tentatively TRBD1 or TRBD2 (5 bases each). The CDR3 consists of 16 residues. The V gene's germline CDR1 is SGHRS and CDR2 YFSETQ. V dropped 4 bases and J dropped 5 bases, with 20 bases sitting between them. This CDR3 reads CASSEGPPGGVDTQYF. The CDR3 DNA is TGCGCCAGCAGCGAGGGACCCCCGGGTGGTGTAGATACGCAGTATTTT.

There are a few counts of this clone. This rearrangement joins TRBV10-2 to TRBJ2-5; D gene unclear. V shed 5 bases and J shed 4 bases, with 5 bases lying between them. Per the germline V gene, CDR1 is WSHSY and CDR2 is SAAADI. This CDR3 has 11 residues. The CDR3 DNA reads as TGCGCCAGCAGTATTGTAGAGACCCAGTACTTC. It is translated as CASSIVETQYF.

This clone was recorded many times. The rearrangement uses TRBV7-9 and TRBJ2-7; D perhaps matches TRBD1 (6 bases). The CDR3 extends over 14 amino acids. V lost 2 bases and J 3 bases, leaving 11 bases between the germline ends. Germline assignment: CDR1 SEHNR and CDR2 FQNEAQ (reference sequence). The CDR3: CASSLTGTNYEQYF. The CDR3 DNA sequence: TGTGCCAGCAGCTTAACTGGGACAAACTACGAGCAGTACTTC.

The V gene is TRBV29-1, the J gene TRBJ2-5, with 8 bases lining up with TRBD1. The CDR3 has 14 amino acids. Germline V gene lookup returns CDR1 SQVTM and CDR2 ANQGSEA. The trim removed 7 bases at V and 3 bases at J, leaving 10 bases unmatched. The DNA for the CDR3 is TGCAGCGGATTGACAGGGGTCACCGAAGAGACCCAGTACTTC. Translation gives CSGLTGVTEETQYF.

The chain couples TRBV5-1 to TRBJ2-1; tentatively, D is TRBD2 (6 bases). Germline V lookup: CDR1 SGHRS, CDR2 YFSETQ. This CDR3 has 16 amino acids. V was pared by 2 bases and J by 3 bases, with 15 bases between. This CDR3 is CASSFMRGRDYNEQFF. Here the CDR3 DNA reads TGCGCCAGCAGCTTTATGCGGGGCCGAGACTACAATGAGCAGTTCTTC.

The chain uses TRBV7-6 and TRBJ2-7; D gene unclear. V was pared by 1 base and J by 0 bases, with 7 bases between. This CDR3 spans 14 amino acids. The germline V gene has CDR1 SGHVS and CDR2 FNYEAQ. The CDR3 sequence is CASSLGPSSYEQYF. As DNA, the CDR3 is TGTGCCAGCAGCTTAGGTCCGAGCTCCTACGAGCAGTACTTC.

The chain carries TRBV5-1 and TRBJ2-5, with TRBD2 matching 8 bases. The V segment lost 2 bases and the J segment 4 bases; nucleotides outside the gene matches: 7. The CDR3 totals 15 residues. Germline lookup yields CDR1 SGHRS and CDR2 YFSETQ. CDR3 bases: TGCGCCAGCAGCTTCACAGCGGGAGCGGGAGAGACCCAGTACTTC. This gives the protein CASSFTAGAGETQYF.

The rearrangement uses TRBV18 and TRBJ2-5; TRBD1 matches at 9 bases. Per the germline V gene, CDR1 is KGHSH and CDR2 is LQKENI. The CDR3 runs to 13 residues. V shed 4 bases, J shed 8 bases, and the junction held 5 bases outside the gene matches. CDR3 region: CASSQTQGATQYF. CDR3 nucleotide sequence: TGTGCCAGCTCACAAACACAGGGGGCAACCCAGTACTTC.

This clone was recorded once. V gene TRBV7-3 combines with J gene TRBJ2-6; the D gene is possibly TRBD2 (6 bases). V gave up 4 bases and J gave up 0 bases, with 19 bases separating them. Germline V CDR1 and CDR2: SGHTA, FQGTGA. The CDR3 runs to 19 residues. The CDR3 protein is CASSSTRGRRDSGANVLTF. The DNA of the CDR3 is TGTGCCAGCAGCTCGACGCGGGGTAGGAGAGACTCTGGGGCCAACGTCCTGACTTTC.

CDR3 DNA sequence: TGTGCCACCAGCAGAGAACGGGACAGCAATAGCAATCAGCCCCAGCATTTT. Residues: CATSRERDSNSNQPQHF. V usage is TRBV15 and J usage is TRBJ1-5; the match to TRBD1 covers 7 bases. Losses at the gene ends were 0 bases for V and 0 bases for J; bases not matched to a gene: 5. Germline V gene sequence: CDR1 LNHNV, CDR2 YYDKDF (reference sequence). The CDR3 loop spans 17 amino acids.

The V call is TRBV10-3, the J call TRBJ2-7; D not resolved. The V gene lost 6 bases and the J gene lost 2 bases, with 23 bases spanning the gap. The CDR3 spans 17 residues. Germline CDR1 reads ENHRY; CDR2 reads SYGVKD. The CDR3 DNA reads TGTGCCATCAGCGACAACCGATGGCAGAAATCTACCTACGAGCAGTACTTC. Protein sequence: CAISDNRWQKSTYEQYF.

In this sample, this clone turned up a few times. The chain is built from TRBV5-5 and TRBJ2-7; 9 bases line up with TRBD2. Trimming removed 5 bases from V and 4 bases from J; junction bases left unmatched: 10. Germline V gene sequence: CDR1 SGHKS, CDR2 YYEKEE (reference sequence). This CDR3 spans 15 amino acids. This CDR3 is CASSGGRALGYEQYF. The CDR3 DNA is TGTGCCAGCAGTGGCGGGAGGGCCCTCGGGTACGAGCAGTACTTC.

In this sample, this clone turned up a few times. The chain combines TRBV5-1 with TRBJ2-7; D is possibly TRBD2 (5 bases). Deletions cut 4 bases from V and 2 bases from J, with 16 bases between. CDR3 length equals 15 residues. From germline, CDR1 is SGHRS and CDR2 YFSETQ. Here the CDR3 DNA reads TGCGCCAGCAGCCTCCTAGGCGGGTCTGCCTACGAGCAGTACTTC. It specifies CASSLLGGSAYEQYF. Full variable domain (missing parts from reference TRBV5-1 and TRBJ2-7): KAGVTQTPRYLIKTRGQQVTLSCSPISGHRSVSWYQQTPGQGLQFLFEYFSETQRNKGNFPGRFSGRQFSNSRSEMNVSTLELGDSALYLCASSLLGGSAYEQYFGPGTRLTVT.

CDR3 in DNA: TGTGCCAGCTCACCGGTGACTAGTCCTAGCACAGATACGCAGTATTTT. It is translated as CASSPVTSPSTDTQYF. The V and J genes are TRBV18 and TRBJ2-3; a possible D gene is TRBD2 (6 bases). The CDR3 sequence is 16 residues long. V was clipped by 3 bases and J by 0 bases, with 13 bases between them. Germline V gene sequence: CDR1 KGHSH, CDR2 LQKENI.

The chain is built from TRBV28 and TRBJ1-1; D is perhaps TRBD1 (5 bases). Germline V gene lookup returns CDR1 MDHEN and CDR2 SYDVKM. Trimming left V 6 bases short and J 1 base short, with 12 bases between. This CDR3 has 14 residues. CDR3 bases: TGTGCCAGCAGGATTTCTCAGGGGAACACTGAAGCTTTCTTT. Its protein product is CASRISQGNTEAFF.

This rearrangement joins TRBV29-1 to TRBJ1-2, with a weak D call TRBD1 (6 bases). The CDR3 covers 11 residues. The V and J ends lost 6 bases and 6 bases respectively, with 11 bases between them. CDR1 SQVTM and CDR2 ANQGSEA come from the germline V gene. CDR3 amino acids: CSVQQGNGYTF. The CDR3 nucleotides are TGCAGCGTCCAACAGGGAAATGGCTACACCTTC.

V gene TRBV28 combines with J gene TRBJ2-7; TRBD2 matches 9 bases. CDR3 length: 14 residues. With V trimmed by 7 bases and J by 0 bases, 4 bases remained unmatched. Germline-derived CDR1 and CDR2 are MDHEN and SYDVKM. CDR3 amino acids: CASNPSGTSYEQYF. CDR3 sequence (DNA): TGTGCCAGCAACCCTAGCGGGACCTCCTACGAGCAGTACTTC.

The chain recombines TRBV19 with TRBJ2-1; perhaps TRBD1 as D (6 bases). The CDR3 runs to 17 residues. Trimming pared 1 base from V and 7 bases from J, leaving 20 bases between. CDR1 and CDR2 (germline): LNHDA, SQIVND (reference sequence). The CDR3 DNA reads TGTGCCAGTAGTATAGTACCCGGACAGATAATCGGGAATGAGCAGTTCTTC. The encoded protein is CASSIVPGQIIGNEQFF.

This clone was seen many times. V is TRBV18 and J is TRBJ2-2, with D hard to call. Germline V lookup: CDR1 KGHSH, CDR2 LQKENI. This CDR3 is built from 13 residues. V gave up 5 bases and J gave up 2 bases, with 6 bases separating them. This chain's CDR3 is CASSRDNTGELFF. The CDR3 DNA reads TGTGCCAGCTCAAGGGATAACACCGGGGAGCTGTTTTTT.

The CDR3 DNA sequence: TGTGCCAGCAGCTTGGGGGACTTATTATACGAGCAGTACTTC. Translating gives CASSLGDLLYEQYF. This chain uses TRBV7-9 with TRBJ2-7; tentative D call: TRBD2 (6 bases). The V end lost 3 bases, the J end lost 4 bases, and 13 bases lay between the germline ends. This CDR3 is built from 14 residues. Germline CDR1 is SEHNR and CDR2 is FQNEAQ (reference sequence).